The rows below give T cell receptor beta chains drawn from one sample of a study of T cell responses to AZD1222 COVID-19 vaccine. Sequencing used immunoSEQ multiplex PCR; TCRdb keeps in-frame clones, though not all of them. Among about 140,000 clones listed, 75% to 90% were seen once. The sample consisted of peripheral blood, taken on day 0 of AZD1222 vaccination. The receptors originated from an adult in good health. The CDR3 runs from the conserved cysteine through the conserved F or W. The order of the fields is D gene, J gene, V gene, CDR3 protein. A D gene is named only where the DNA matches it firmly.

- | TRBJ1-3 | TRBV14 | CASSQVAGNTIYF
TRBD2 | TRBJ2-1 | TRBV3-1/TRBV3-2 | CASSQDSRLAGVHEQFF
- | TRBJ2-3 | TRBV7-2 | CASSLARDTQYF
- | TRBJ1-4 | TRBV7-9 | CASSYGTSNEKLFF
- | TRBJ1-5 | TRBV15 | CATSRVWMRKEKESNQPQHF
TRBD2 | TRBJ2-7 | TRBV6-1 | CASSEGAGRVVFEQYF
- | TRBJ1-1 | TRBV6-6 | CASSTNTEAFF
- | TRBJ1-3 | TRBV30 | CAWRAQIVSLNTIYF
- | TRBJ2-4 | TRBV7-9 | CASSLGGKNIQYF
TRBD1 | TRBJ1-6 | TRBV3-1/TRBV3-2 | CASSRLPQGANSSLHF
- | TRBJ2-5 | TRBV5-1 | CASSLGVLETQYF
TRBD1 | TRBJ1-1 | TRBV7-3 | CASSLNRGAEAFF
TRBD1 | TRBJ2-7 | TRBV27 | CASRPLRWTGWYEQYF
- | TRBJ2-5 | TRBV11-2 | CASSSIRQETQYF
- | TRBJ2-5 | TRBV7-3 | CASSADRGETQYF
- | TRBJ2-7 | TRBV7-9 | CASSPDSLGSYEQYF
- | TRBJ1-3 | TRBV3-1/TRBV3-2 | CASSPHGASSGNTIYF
- | TRBJ1-2 | TRBV7-9 | CASSLQGLDGYTF
TRBD2 | TRBJ2-2 | TRBV6-6 | CASSYYSGADTGELFF
- | TRBJ1-1 | TRBV28 | CASSLYEGINTEAFF
- | TRBJ1-4 | TRBV5-1 | CASSLASTRGGEKLFF
- | TRBJ1-6 | TRBV4-1 | CASSQGGNSPLHF
TRBD1 | TRBJ1-5 | TRBV19 | CASTGGIPGQVNQPQHF
TRBD1 | TRBJ2-7 | TRBV27 | CASSRETGAPRTYEQYF
- | TRBJ1-2 | TRBV27 | CASSSYRAGYGYTF
TRBD2 | TRBJ2-7 | TRBV7-9 | CASSLSGTSYEQYF
- | TRBJ1-2 | TRBV7-9 | CASSGFADGYTF
TRBD1 | TRBJ1-2 | TRBV27 | CASSLRQGVKNYGYTF
TRBD1 | TRBJ2-3 | TRBV7-3 | CASSWDRGDTQYF
TRBD2 | TRBJ2-7 | TRBV27 | CASSPGTSIYEQYF
- | TRBJ1-4 | TRBV5-1 | CASSLAGAYEKLFF
- | TRBJ1-1 | TRBV9 | CASSPSASAEAFF
- | TRBJ1-1 | TRBV6-5 | CASSRTAVREAFF
TRBD1 | TRBJ1-6 | TRBV28 | CASSLLVIGTANSPLHF
TRBD2 | TRBJ2-3 | TRBV30 | CAWSVQGLVTDTQYF
- | TRBJ2-7 | TRBV3-1/TRBV3-2 | CASSRRGGRPVSSYEQYF